These 20 T cell receptor beta chains came from one sample sequenced in a study of blood T cell repertoires in COVID-19. Produced via immunoSEQ multiplex PCR; TCRdb's table is partial and in-frame only. The table shows about 150,000 clones, with 65% to 90% occurring only once. The source material was peripheral blood. The receptors derive from a woman between 45 and 65 years old with acute or convalescent COVID-19.

This chain links TRBV6-7 with TRBJ2-3, with 11 bases lining up with TRBD2. TRBV6-7 counts as an open reading frame of uncertain function. The CDR3 spans 20 residues. The trim removed 1 base at V and 6 bases at J, leaving 18 bases unmatched. For the CDR3, the DNA is TGTGCCAGCAGTTACTTTGTGACATGTAGCGGGAGGGCCCTCGTGGATACGCAGTATTTT. It codes for CASSYFVTCSGRALVDTQYF.

The CDR3 region has the DNA TGTGCCAGCTCACCACCCTCCAGGGGGCAAGAGACCCAGTACTTC. This translates into CASSPPSRGQETQYF. The rearrangement joins TRBV18 to TRBJ2-5, with 7 bases lining up with TRBD1. Germline-derived CDR1 and CDR2 are KGHSH and LQKENI. V lost 0 bases to trimming and J lost 2 bases; unmatched junction nucleotides: 3. This CDR3 has 15 residues.

V is TRBV5-4 and J is TRBJ2-7; TRBD2 is a possible D gene (7 bases). The V and J ends lost 4 bases and 4 bases respectively, with 18 bases between them. The germline V gene encodes CDR1 SGHNT and CDR2 YYREEE (reference sequence). CDR3 length equals 15 residues. Here the CDR3 reads CASSPHGGAGYEQYF. The CDR3 region has the DNA TGTGCCAGCAGCCCGCATGGGGGGGCTGGTTACGAGCAGTACTTC.

The rearrangement uses TRBV5-1 and TRBJ2-5; tentatively, D is TRBD1 (5 bases). This CDR3 is built from 14 residues. V was shortened by 2 bases and J by 2 bases, with 10 bases between the two germline ends. Germline-derived CDR1 and CDR2 are SGHRS and YFSETQ. The chain's CDR3 is CASSFSRGQETQYF. CDR3 bases: TGCGCCAGCAGCTTTTCAAGGGGACAAGAGACCCAGTACTTC.

The genes are TRBV4-2 and TRBJ2-5; D is uncertain. The CDR3 extends over 15 amino acids. V shed 1 base and J shed 7 bases, with 16 bases lying between them. The germline CDR1 and CDR2 sequences are LGHNA and YNFKEQ. CDR3: CASSQAFTVSGTQYF. The CDR3 DNA reads TGTGCCAGCAGCCAAGCCTTTACGGTCTCTGGGACCCAGTACTTC.

The V and J genes are TRBV18 and TRBJ1-3; 8 positions match TRBD1. After removal of 5 bases from V and 0 bases from J, the junction contained 6 bases not matched to a gene. The germline V gene has CDR1 KGHSH and CDR2 LQKENI. The CDR3 contains 16 residues. The CDR3 sequence is CASSATGTGSGNTIYF. CDR3 nucleotides: TGTGCCAGCTCAGCAACCGGGACAGGCTCTGGAAACACCATATATTTT.

The rearrangement joins TRBV12-5 to TRBJ2-2, with D possibly matching TRBD1 (6 bases). Germline lookup yields CDR1 LGHNT and CDR2 FRNRAP. This CDR3 has 16 amino acids. Between the trimmed V and J ends, which lost 1 base and 4 bases, there was a span of 13 bases. The CDR3 DNA sequence: TGTGCTAGTGGTTTGGGCCAGGGGATTAGCACCGGGGAGCTGTTTTTT. Translating it yields CASGLGQGISTGELFF.

This clone occurred many times. The chain combines TRBV6-6 with TRBJ1-1; unclear D gene. The germline CDR1 and CDR2 sequences are MNHNY and SVGAGI (reference sequence). This CDR3 contains 14 residues. Deletions cut 2 bases from V and 0 bases from J, with 7 bases between. CDR3: CASSYGEVNTEAFF. Written as DNA, the CDR3 is TGTGCCAGCAGTTACGGCGAGGTGAACACTGAAGCTTTCTTT.

This sequence joins TRBV28 and TRBJ2-5, with 8 bases fitting TRBD1. After removal of 5 bases from V and 5 bases from J, the junction contained 4 bases not matched to a gene. Germline lookup yields CDR1 MDHEN and CDR2 SYDVKM. This CDR3 contains 13 residues. CDR3 loop: CASSRTGTETQYF. As DNA, the CDR3 is TGTGCCAGCAGTAGGACAGGGACGGAGACCCAGTACTTC.

The chain has TRBV18 and TRBJ1-1; weak D call: TRBD1 (5 bases). The CDR3 length is 13 residues. Trimming took 10 bases from V and 1 from J, leaving 13 bases between them. Germline V gene sequence: CDR1 KGHSH, CDR2 LQKENI. In DNA, the CDR3 is TGTGCCACCCAGGGCCAGTCGAACACTGAAGCTTTCTTT. The encoded protein is CATQGQSNTEAFF.

The chain joins TRBV6-7 to TRBJ2-7, with TRBD2 matching over 8 bases. TRBV6-7 is recorded as an ORF, its role being uncertain. After removal of 0 bases from V and 2 bases from J, the junction contained 9 bases not matched to a gene. There are 17 residues in the CDR3. The CDR3 nucleotides are TGTGCCAGCAGTTACTCTAGGCGGCGGCGGGGGGCCTACGAGCAGTACTTC. It encodes CASSYSRRRRGAYEQYF.

The chain couples TRBV28 to TRBJ2-5; no reliable D call. The CDR3 is 11 amino acids. V gave up 5 bases and J gave up 5 bases, with 6 bases separating them. Germline V gene sequence: CDR1 MDHEN, CDR2 SYDVKM. CDR3: CASSTVETQYF. DNA of the CDR3: TGTGCCAGCAGTACGGTGGAGACCCAGTACTTC.

J is TRBJ2-7 and V is TRBV5-6, with a tentative D call TRBD2 (5 bases). With 1 base removed from V and 3 bases from J, the gap between germline ends came to 14 bases. In germline, CDR1 is SGHDT, CDR2 YYEEEE. The CDR3 is 15 amino acids. The CDR3 sequence: CASSLYLTTNYEQYF. DNA of the CDR3: TGTGCCAGCAGCTTGTATCTGACTACCAACTACGAGCAGTACTTC.

The chain uses TRBV10-2 and TRBJ2-1, with 9 bases that match TRBD2. The V and J ends lost 7 bases and 0 bases, in that order; junction bases with no gene match: 10. The CDR3 is 17 residues long. The germline gives CDR1 WSHSY, CDR2 SAAADI. The CDR3 DNA sequence: TGCGCCAGCACGAAGGCATTTAGCGGGGGCTCCTACAATGAGCAGTTCTTC. Its translation is CASTKAFSGGSYNEQFF.

The V and J genes are TRBV27 and TRBJ1-5; maybe TRBD1 (5 bases). The CDR3 runs to 15 residues. Between the trimmed V and J ends, which lost 3 bases and 0 bases, there was a span of 9 bases. CDR1 is MNHEY and CDR2 is SMNVEV in the germline V gene (reference sequence). The CDR3, as DNA: TGTGCCAGCAGTTTTGGAACAGGTAGCAATCAGCCCCAGCATTTT. Its translation is CASSFGTGSNQPQHF.

V gene TRBV6-5 combines with J gene TRBJ2-2; D is possibly TRBD1 (6 bases). The CDR3 is 12 residues long. V gave up 8 bases and J gave up 3 bases, with 7 bases separating them. Germline loops: CDR1 MNHEY, CDR2 SVGAGI. The chain's CDR3 is CASGGYTGELFF. The CDR3 DNA follows: TGTGCCAGCGGGGGCTACACCGGGGAGCTGTTTTTT.

The rearrangement links TRBV5-1 to TRBJ2-1, with 7 nucleotides matching TRBD1. This CDR3 has 13 residues. V gave up 4 bases and J gave up 11 bases; unmatched junction bases: 9. Germline lookup yields CDR1 SGHRS and CDR2 YFSETQ. In nucleotides, the CDR3 is TGCGCCAGCAGCGGACAGGCGCCCGGCAAGCAGTTCTTC. It specifies CASSGQAPGKQFF.

The V gene is TRBV7-2, the J gene TRBJ2-1; 8 positions agree with TRBD2. The V gene end was trimmed by 3 bases and the J gene end by 0 bases; junction bases not matched to a gene: 7. CDR3 length: 17 amino acids. Germline-derived CDR1 and CDR2 are SGHTA and FQGNSA. CDR3 sequence reads: CASSLQLAVHSYNEQFF. The CDR3 region has the DNA TGTGCCAGCAGCTTGCAACTAGCGGTCCACTCCTACAATGAGCAGTTCTTC. Supplemented by reference TRBV7-2 and TRBJ2-1, the full variable domain reads GAGVSQSPSNKVTEKGKDVELRCDPISGHTALYWYRQSLGQGLEFLIYFQGNSAPDKSGLPSDRFSAERTGGSVSTLTIQRTQQEDSAVYLCASSLQLAVHSYNEQFFGPGTRLTVL.

This clone showed up just once. This chain joins TRBV21-1 and TRBJ2-7; the tabulated D call, TRBD2, remains unverified against the DNA. TRBV21-1 is described as a pseudogene. This CDR3 spans 15 amino acids. CDR3 residues: CASRVIQGLFYEQYF. Written as DNA, the CDR3 is TGTGCCAGCAGAGTCATCCAGGGACTATTCTACGAGCAGTACTTC.

The sample holds a few counts of this clone. This chain links TRBV10-3 with TRBJ1-1, with D maybe TRBD1 (5 bases). The V gene's germline CDR1 is ENHRY and CDR2 SYGVKD. Trimming cost V 2 bases and J 4 bases, with 14 bases left between them. CDR3 size: 15 residues. CDR3 sequence (DNA): TGTGCCATCAGTGAGATAGGGGTTCCGGGCACTGAAGCTTTCTTT. Its translation: CAISEIGVPGTEAFF.